This TCR beta chain was recorded in a study of T-cell memory formation after mild COVID-19. Findings and limits, study-wide: CD4+ contracting clones were mainly CM and EM; CD8+ ones, EMRA. Researchers could not confirm that second-wave clones peaking on day 37 targeted SARS-CoV-2. Clones contracting day 15 to 85 were balanced CD4/CD8; later expanders leaned CD4+.

CDR1 SEHNR and CDR2 FQNEAQ come from the germline V gene (reference sequence). V lost 5 bases to trimming and J lost 5 bases; unmatched junction nucleotides: 9. There are 15 residues in the CDR3. The 5'RACE method, run with constant-segment primers, produced TCR alpha and TCR beta cDNA libraries (carrying sample barcodes and UMIs). TCRdb redid the calling of the 5' RACE reads with MiXCR, one entry per CDR3 protein. The sample has some 190,000 distinct CDR3 sequences; 16% are singletons. Worth noting for this clonotype: The antigen is undetermined.

The clonotype comes from an adult woman who had mild COVID-19 (a few samples of this study predate the infection). Cell type and time point are not known. The sample was PBMCs or a T cell subset sorted from them (not recorded which). The chain links TRBV7-9 to TRBJ2-1; TRBD1 matches 7 bases. The chain's CDR3 is CASSILAGGHNEQFF. Written as DNA, the CDR3 is TGTGCCAGCAGCATACTCGCAGGGGGACACAATGAGCAGTTCTTC. Full variable domain (missing parts from reference TRBV7-9 and TRBJ2-1): DTGVSQNPRHKITKRGQNVTFRCDPISEHNRLYWYRQTLGQGPEFLTYFQNEAQLEKSRLLSDRFSAERPKGSFSTLEIQRTEQGDSAMYLCASSILAGGHNEQFFGPGTRLTVL.